The rows below give T cell receptor beta chains drawn from one sample of a study of T cell repertoires in cytomegalovirus infection. TCRdb recomputed calls from the reads with MiXCR, one row per CDR3 protein. This sample has hundreds of thousands of distinct CDR3 sequences, with over 7.5% found just once. Sequencing was done on a sample of PBMCs. The source of these receptors is a human donor in good health (CMV status not recorded). Some clones in this sample may be carry-over from other donors' samples. Each CDR3 is given with its conserved first and last residue. Each record gives: J gene, clone size, V gene, CDR3 length, D gene, CDR3 DNA, CDR3 protein. The D gene is left open where the match is weak. Rows give clone size only sometimes, using once, few, many, or a class for an expanded clone.

J gene: TRBJ1-4; clone size: many; V gene: TRBV7-6; CDR3 length: 13; D gene: .; CDR3 DNA: TGTGCCAGCAGCTTGGCGGCTAATGAAAAACTGTTTTTT; CDR3 protein: CASSLAANEKLFF
J gene: TRBJ2-7; clone size: many; V gene: TRBV7-6; CDR3 length: 16; D gene: TRBD1; CDR3 DNA: TGTGCCAGCAGCACGGGACAGGGGGCAAGATCCTACGAGCAGTACTTC; CDR3 protein: CASSTGQGARSYEQYF
J gene: TRBJ2-7; clone size: few; V gene: TRBV6-1; CDR3 length: 14; D gene: .; CDR3 DNA: TGTGCCAGCAGTCGGACAGTCCAATCCTACGAGCAGTACTTC; CDR3 protein: CASSRTVQSYEQYF
J gene: TRBJ2-7; clone size: .; V gene: TRBV7-9; CDR3 length: 12; D gene: .; CDR3 DNA: TGTGCCAGCAGCCCCGGGGGGCCCGAGCAGTACTTC; CDR3 protein: CASSPGGPEQYF
J gene: TRBJ1-2; clone size: many; V gene: TRBV12-3/TRBV12-4; CDR3 length: 14; D gene: .; CDR3 DNA: TGTGCCAGCAGACCCGAGATGGAGAACTATGGCTACACCTTC; CDR3 protein: CASRPEMENYGYTF
J gene: TRBJ1-4; clone size: .; V gene: TRBV19; CDR3 length: 14; D gene: .; CDR3 DNA: TGTGCCAGCCGGGGAAGAGGTAGGGATGAAAAACTGTTTTTT; CDR3 protein: CASRGRGRDEKLFF
J gene: TRBJ2-1; clone size: many; V gene: TRBV11-3; CDR3 length: 12; D gene: .; CDR3 DNA: TGTGCCAGCAGCTTAAACAGGGATGAGCAGTTCTTC; CDR3 protein: CASSLNRDEQFF
J gene: TRBJ2-2; clone size: few; V gene: TRBV6-1; CDR3 length: 12; D gene: .; CDR3 DNA: TGTGCCGGATGGACAGCCACCGGGGAGCTGTTTTTT; CDR3 protein: CAGWTATGELFF
J gene: TRBJ1-6; clone size: .; V gene: TRBV4-2; CDR3 length: 21; D gene: TRBD1; CDR3 DNA: TGTGCCAGCAGCCAACCCCTGTCGGGACAGGGGGCGCCCACCTATAATTCACCCCTCCACTTT; CDR3 protein: CASSQPLSGQGAPTYNSPLHF
J gene: TRBJ1-6; clone size: many; V gene: TRBV11-2; CDR3 length: 14; D gene: TRBD1; CDR3 DNA: TGTGCCAGCAGCTCCGACAGGGTTAATTCACCCCTCCACTTT; CDR3 protein: CASSSDRVNSPLHF
J gene: TRBJ2-5; clone size: many; V gene: TRBV4-3; CDR3 length: 15; D gene: TRBD1; CDR3 DNA: TGCGCCAGCAGCCGTCGGGACAGCCACGTCGAGACCCAGTACTTC; CDR3 protein: CASSRRDSHVETQYF
J gene: TRBJ2-7; clone size: few; V gene: TRBV5-4; CDR3 length: 15; D gene: TRBD2; CDR3 DNA: TGTGCCAGCAGCCCCCGGGGGGGAGGACCCTACGAGCAGTACTTC; CDR3 protein: CASSPRGGGPYEQYF
J gene: TRBJ1-5; clone size: .; V gene: TRBV12-3/TRBV12-4; CDR3 length: 13; D gene: .; CDR3 DNA: TGTGCCAGCAGCCGGAAGAACAATCAGCCCCAGCATTTT; CDR3 protein: CASSRKNNQPQHF
J gene: TRBJ1-1; clone size: few; V gene: TRBV25-1; CDR3 length: 13; D gene: .; CDR3 DNA: TGTGCCAGCACGGGACGTATGAACACTGAAGCTTTCTTT; CDR3 protein: CASTGRMNTEAFF
J gene: TRBJ2-1; clone size: few; V gene: TRBV28; CDR3 length: 13; D gene: TRBD2; CDR3 DNA: TGTGCCACTCGGACTAGCGGGAGTAATGAGCAGTTCTTC; CDR3 protein: CATRTSGSNEQFF
J gene: TRBJ1-6; clone size: many; V gene: TRBV7-2; CDR3 length: 15; D gene: TRBD1; CDR3 DNA: TGTGCCAGCAGCCCGAACGGACAGGGGAATTCACCCCTCCACTTT; CDR3 protein: CASSPNGQGNSPLHF